The 28 T cell receptor beta chains given below trace back to one sample, sequenced in a study of beta chain features in type 1 diabetes. Expressed TCRB transcripts were sequenced after all isolated RNA was converted to cDNA. Generated by immunoSEQ multiplex PCR, the TCRdb table keeps only in-frame clones and is missing some. Here the sample spans roughly 150,000 clones, less than 9.5% being singletons. The sample comprised central memory CD4+ T cells from blood. These receptors were collected from a woman in her late teens or twenties in good health.

By proportion, this clone is medium-sized (0.01 to 0.1%). The rearrangement links TRBV7-2 to TRBJ2-6, with 8 bases that match TRBD1. Per the germline V gene, CDR1 is SGHTA and CDR2 is FQGNSA. V shed 2 bases and J 1 base; nucleotides not matched to a gene: 7. The CDR3 covers 18 residues. In nucleotides, the CDR3 is TGTGCCAGCAGCTTAAGGGACAGGCCTACATCTGGGGCCAACGTCCTGACTTTC. Encoded protein: CASSLRDRPTSGANVLTF.

This sequence joins TRBV6-6 and TRBJ1-4; 11 positions agree with TRBD1. Germline CDR1 reads MNHNY; CDR2 reads SVGAGI (reference sequence). Trimming removed 2 bases from V and 4 bases from J; junction bases left unmatched: 3. The CDR3 has 16 amino acids. CDR3: CASSYPGQGVNEKLFF. The CDR3 DNA reads TGTGCCAGCAGTTACCCGGGACAGGGGGTTAATGAAAAACTGTTTTTT.

This clone was picked up a small number of times. V is TRBV14 and J is TRBJ2-5, with a tentative D call TRBD2 (6 bases). The ends were cut back, 4 bases at V and 5 bases at J, with 20 bases in the middle. The CDR3 loop spans 16 amino acids. The germline CDR1 and CDR2 sequences are SGHDN and FVKESK. The CDR3 sequence is CASSPLLGGMEETQYF. The CDR3 nucleotides read TGTGCCAGCAGCCCCCTTCTGGGGGGAATGGAGGAGACCCAGTACTTC.

This clone was seen a handful of times. Within the sample, other DNA sequences also encode this same CDR3. The CDR3 spells CASSEYRGGETQYF. In DNA, the CDR3 is TGTGCCAGCAGTGAATATCGAGGGGGAGAGACCCAGTACTTC. The chain employs TRBV25-1 and TRBJ2-5; weak D call: TRBD1 (6 bases). V dropped 0 bases and J dropped 4 bases, with 9 bases sitting between them. The CDR3 sequence is 14 residues long. Germline CDR1 MGHDK, CDR2 SYGVNS.

This clone was seen only a few times. The CDR3 DNA follows: TGTGCCAGCAGCGCACAAGCGGGTGGCTACACCTTC. Translating gives CASSAQAGGYTF. The chain uses TRBV9 and TRBJ1-2; no firm D call. In germline, CDR1 is SGDLS, CDR2 YYNGEE. CDR3 length: 12 residues. The V and J ends lost 3 bases and 7 bases respectively, with 10 bases between them.

This clone has more than one count but fewer than ten. V is TRBV14 and J is TRBJ1-2; 9 bases are shared with TRBD1. Germline CDR1 is SGHDN and CDR2 is FVKESK. This CDR3 is 15 amino acids long. The V segment lost 1 base and the J segment 8 bases; nucleotides outside the gene matches: 8. CDR3 in amino acids: CASSQAGAGTGGYTF. CDR3 sequence (DNA): TGTGCCAGCAGCCAAGCCGGGGCCGGGACAGGGGGCTACACCTTC.

This clone was seen a handful of times. The chain is built from TRBV11-2 and TRBJ1-2; the D gene is possibly TRBD1 (5 bases). CDR1 SGHAT and CDR2 FQNNGV come from the germline V gene. CDR3 length: 14 residues. Between the trimmed V and J ends, which lost 3 bases and 4 bases, there was a span of 12 bases. The CDR3 nucleotides are TGTGCCAGCAGCTTCGGAAGGGGTTCCTATGGCTACACCTTC. This gives the protein CASSFGRGSYGYTF.

The gene calls are TRBV30 and TRBJ1-4, with D unresolved. V lost 7 bases and J 5 bases, leaving 14 bases between the germline ends. This CDR3 has 13 amino acids. The germline gives CDR1 GTSNPN, CDR2 SVGIG (reference sequence). CDR3 sequence: CALKAAANEKLFF. CDR3 nucleotides: TGTGCCTTGAAGGCGGCAGCGAATGAAAAACTGTTTTTT.

In regard to this clone: In the same sample, other DNA sequences code for this CDR3. The chain is built from TRBV9 and TRBJ1-2; possible D gene TRBD1, 6 bases. V was pared by 5 bases and J by 2 bases, with 10 bases between. The CDR3 length is 13 residues. Germline-derived CDR1 and CDR2 are SGDLS and YYNGEE. The CDR3, as DNA: TGTGCCAGCAGTGTAACAGGGAACTATGGCTACACCTTC. Translated: CASSVTGNYGYTF.

The rearrangement uses TRBV29-1 and TRBJ2-1, with 11 bases lining up with TRBD2. The CDR3 is 15 residues long. V lost 6 bases to trimming and J lost 2 bases; unmatched junction nucleotides: 6. CDR1 is SQVTM and CDR2 is ANQGSEA in the germline V gene. The CDR3, as DNA: TGCAGCGTCCCCACTAGCGGGAGCGCCTACAATGAGCAGTTCTTC. It yields the protein CSVPTSGSAYNEQFF.

This clone turned up a few times. V usage is TRBV7-9 and J usage is TRBJ1-5, with D unresolved. Per germline, CDR1 SEHNR and CDR2 FQNEAQ (reference sequence). Trimming pared 1 base from V and 0 bases from J, leaving 4 bases between. The CDR3 sequence is 14 residues long. The DNA for the CDR3 is TGTGCCAGCAGCTTAGGTAATAGCAATCAGCCCCAGCATTTT. It translates to CASSLGNSNQPQHF.

The rearrangement uses TRBV29-1 and TRBJ2-5; TRBD2 aligns across 9 bases. Germline V gene data show CDR1 as SQVTM and CDR2 as ANQGSEA. This CDR3 has 13 amino acids. The trim removed 7 bases at V and 5 bases at J, leaving 8 bases unmatched. Here the CDR3 DNA reads TGCAGCGCGAGCGGGAGCGGGAGGGAGACCCAGTACTTC. Translated: CSASGSGRETQYF.

The chain carries TRBV4-2 and TRBJ2-3; D might be TRBD1 (8 bases). The CDR3 consists of 17 residues. Trimming left V 0 bases short and J 4 bases short, with 17 bases between. Germline CDR1 is LGHNA and CDR2 is YNFKEQ. CDR3 protein: CASSQDYRGGGSDTQYF. In nucleotides, the CDR3 is TGTGCCAGCAGCCAAGATTACAGGGGGGGCGGATCAGATACGCAGTATTTT.

This clone was counted between two and nine times. V is TRBV7-2 and J is TRBJ1-1; D remains ambiguous. Trimming shortened V by 5 bases and J by 0 bases, and 10 bases separated the two germline ends. Germline CDR1 is SGHTA and CDR2 is FQGNSA. CDR3 length: 14 residues. Here the CDR3 reads CASSTEMMNTEAFF. The CDR3 DNA reads TGTGCCAGCAGCACAGAGATGATGAACACTGAAGCTTTCTTT.

This clone was observed a few times. The rearrangement uses TRBV7-8 and TRBJ2-3, with TRBD1 as a possible D gene (6 bases). This CDR3 comprises 14 residues. V was cut by 5 bases and J by 2 bases, with 11 bases left in between. Germline V gives CDR1 SGHVS, CDR2 FQNEAQ. The CDR3 nucleotides read TGTGCCAGCAGCAGAGGACAGTCCACAGATACGCAGTATTTT. Protein sequence: CASSRGQSTDTQYF.

The genes are TRBV5-1 and TRBJ2-4, with D possibly being TRBD1 (6 bases). Per germline, CDR1 SGHRS and CDR2 YFSETQ. Trimming cost V 4 bases and J 0 bases, with 17 bases left between them. The CDR3 sequence is 17 residues long. CDR3 DNA: TGCGCCAGCAGCACCGGGACACTTACTTTAGCCAAAAACATTCAGTACTTC. This gives the protein CASSTGTLTLAKNIQYF.

The V gene is TRBV4-1, the J gene TRBJ2-7; TRBD1 matches at 7 bases. The germline gives CDR1 MGHRA, CDR2 YSYEKL. Trimming removed 0 bases from V and 0 bases from J; junction bases left unmatched: 8. The CDR3 consists of 17 residues. The CDR3 sequence is CASSQDLQGILSYEQYF. In DNA, the CDR3 is TGCGCCAGCAGCCAAGATCTACAGGGGATTCTCTCCTACGAGCAGTACTTC.

Only a few counts were recorded for this clone. This chain uses TRBV5-1 with TRBJ2-7; 7 bases line up with TRBD2. Germline V gene lookup returns CDR1 SGHRS and CDR2 YFSETQ. CDR3 size: 15 residues. Losses at the gene ends were 5 bases for V and 0 bases for J; bases not matched to a gene: 8. The CDR3 sequence is CASRSTAGTSYEQYF. The DNA of the CDR3 is TGCGCCAGCAGATCCACAGCGGGGACCTCCTACGAGCAGTACTTC.

The rearrangement links TRBV7-9 to TRBJ2-5, with TRBD1 identical over 10 bases. Germline CDR1 SEHNR, CDR2 FQNEAQ (reference sequence). V lost 3 bases and J lost 4; bases outside the gene matches: 5. CDR3 length: 15 amino acids. CDR3 region: CASSFRTGGRETQYF. DNA of the CDR3: TGTGCCAGCAGCTTCCGGACAGGGGGAAGAGAGACCCAGTACTTC. Variable domain in full (rest from reference TRBV7-9 and TRBJ2-5): DTGVSQNPRHKITKRGQNVTFRCDPISEHNRLYWYRQTLGQGPEFLTYFQNEAQLEKSRLLSDRFSAERPKGSFSTLEIQRTEQGDSAMYLCASSFRTGGRETQYFGPGTRLLVL.

In its sample, this clone was seen a few times. The V and J genes are TRBV6-1 and TRBJ1-5; possible D gene TRBD1, 6 bases. V was trimmed by 7 bases and J by 3 bases, leaving 13 bases between them. This CDR3 has 14 amino acids. Germline CDR1 MNHNS, CDR2 SASEGT. The CDR3 loop is CASTDRLFNQPQHF. The CDR3, as DNA: TGTGCCAGCACAGACAGGTTATTCAATCAGCCCCAGCATTTT.

V gene TRBV13 combines with J gene TRBJ2-5; 10 positions agree with TRBD1. The J call may be incorrect, as the DNA end agrees better with TRBJ2-7. Germline V lookup: CDR1 PRHDT, CDR2 FYEKMQ (reference sequence). The CDR3 runs 18 residues. The CDR3 here is CASSLIDRGQKTNYEQYF. The CDR3 bases are TGTGCCAGCAGCTTAATCGACAGGGGGCAGAAAACTAACTACGAGCAGTACTTC.

V gene TRBV11-1 combines with J gene TRBJ1-1; weak D call: TRBD1 (5 bases). Trimming cost V 5 bases and J 1 base, with 8 bases left between them. The CDR3 spans 13 residues. Germline V gene sequence: CDR1 SGHAT, CDR2 FQDESV (reference sequence). CDR3 coding DNA: TGTGCCAGCAGCCTCGACAGGAACACTGAAGCTTTCTTT. Amino acid sequence: CASSLDRNTEAFF. The full variable domain, completed using reference TRBV11-1 and TRBJ1-1, is EAEVAQSPRYKITEKSQAVAFWCDPISGHATLYWYRQILGQGPELLVQFQDESVVDDSQLPKDRFSAERLKGVDSTLKIQPAELGDSAMYLCASSLDRNTEAFFGQGTRLTVV.

A few counts support this clone. The chain employs TRBV11-1 and TRBJ2-2, with 9 nucleotides matching TRBD1. CDR1 and CDR2 from the germline V gene are SGHAT and FQDESV (reference sequence). V shed 3 bases, J shed 7 bases, and the junction held 6 bases outside the gene matches. CDR3 length: 15 residues. CDR3 residues: CASSFRTGESGELFF. The CDR3 nucleotides are TGTGCCAGCAGCTTCAGGACAGGGGAAAGCGGGGAGCTGTTTTTT.

This clone has only a few counts. The V gene is TRBV6-6, the J gene TRBJ2-7, with a weak D call TRBD2 (5 bases). In germline, CDR1 is MNHNY, CDR2 SVGAGI (reference sequence). The CDR3 extends over 14 amino acids. Trimming cost V 4 bases and J 4 bases, with 14 bases left between them. CDR3 region: CASSSPGNGYEQYF. Here the CDR3 DNA reads TGTGCCAGCAGTTCCCCGGGAAATGGGTACGAGCAGTACTTC.

This clone was detected a few times. V gene TRBV7-2 combines with J gene TRBJ2-1; tentative D call: TRBD2 (5 bases). V was trimmed by 7 bases and J by 10 bases, leaving 11 bases between them. Germline values: CDR1 SGHTA, CDR2 FQGNSA. CDR3 size: 11 residues. CDR3 protein: CASKKGEEQFF. CDR3 bases: TGTGCCAGCAAAAAGGGAGAAGAGCAGTTCTTC.

This chain uses TRBV6-1 with TRBJ2-1; tentatively, D is TRBD1 (5 bases). The CDR3 has 14 amino acids. V was trimmed by 7 bases and J by 6 bases, leaving 16 bases between them. The germline V gene encodes CDR1 MNHNS and CDR2 SASEGT. The CDR3 loop reads CASIQLWQGNEQFF. The CDR3 bases are TGTGCCAGCATCCAGCTTTGGCAGGGCAATGAGCAGTTCTTC.

The chain has TRBV28 and TRBJ2-7; 9 bases are a match to TRBD2. V gave up 3 bases and J gave up 2 bases; unmatched junction bases: 2. The CDR3 length is 14 residues. Germline lookup yields CDR1 MDHEN and CDR2 SYDVKM. The DNA for the CDR3 is TGTGCCAGCAGTTTTGCGGGAGGGGCCTACGAGCAGTACTTC. As protein: CASSFAGGAYEQYF.

This clone was picked up a small number of times. V is TRBV6-4 and J is TRBJ1-1, with 7 positions matching TRBD1. This CDR3 has 13 amino acids. V lost 6 bases and J lost 3; bases outside the gene matches: 4. Germline values: CDR1 MRHNA, CDR2 SNTAGT. Written as DNA, the CDR3 is TGTGCCAGCAGGAGGGGGCTGGACACTGAAGCTTTCTTT. Its protein product is CASRRGLDTEAFF.